This T cell receptor (beta chain) originates from a study of cytomegalovirus exposure and HLA in healthy donors. Whole-study context: Around 80 million unique TCRs from HLA-typed donors were held in an early data release.

PCR was performed using 60 Vbeta and 13 Jbeta primers. TCRdb's copy holds only in-frame clones and misses some; the assay was immunoSEQ multiplex PCR. The profile shows 110,000 or so clones, approximately 80% of them singletons. The study's findings and limits: A later analysis linked a missense DCLRE1C variant to TCR beta V- and J-gene trimming. Per a prior analysis, the majority of TCR beta V segments were productive roughly 90% or roughly 30% of the time.

Turning to this clone: Its target is not known.

Germline-derived CDR1 and CDR2 are SGHRS and YFSETQ. The J segment lost 6 bases and the V segment lost 1 base, leaving 8 bases of the junction unmatched. This CDR3 is 16 amino acids long. This clonotype was obtained from a man between 35 and 55 years old in good health and CMV-seropositive. This chain joins TRBV5-1 and TRBJ2-3; 10 nucleotides agree with TRBD2. Sequenced input: PBMCs. CDR3 in DNA: TGCGCCAGCAGCTTGCTGGCTAGCGGGGGCTCGGATACGCAGTATTTT. This encodes CASSLLASGGSDTQYF.